The clone carrying this T cell receptor beta chain appeared a few times. The data are from a study of blood T cell repertoires in COVID-19. Study summary: Sites in the United States, Italy and Spain provided acute and convalescent COVID-19 samples. PBMCs, B-cell-depleted T cells, or T cells provided the cDNA or gDNA that made up the material.

The CDR3 length is 15 residues. V trimming: 4 bases; J trimming: 6 bases; junction bases outside the gene matches: 3. CDR1 is SGHRS and CDR2 is YFSETQ in the germline V gene. The authors' processing: Amplification with reference gene primers provided the estimates of nucleated cell counts. Clones were read by immunoSEQ multiplex PCR, and TCRdb kept only the in-frame ones, dropping some. D and trimming come from the DNA, and the V and J calls and clone size come from that table. The table lists 80,000 or so clones, almost 85% of them singletons. Patients of the Seattle cohort, enrolled during active infection, were followed longitudinally.

The rearrangement uses TRBV5-1 and TRBJ2-3; 15 positions agree with TRBD2. The clonotype originates from a man aged 50-60 years with COVID-19, enrolled during active disease. Source material: peripheral blood. The CDR3 DNA reads TGCGCCAGCAGCGGACTAGCGGGAGGGCCGGATACGCAGTATTTT. Encoded protein: CASSGLAGGPDTQYF.